This T cell receptor beta chain was identified in a study of vaccination and CD4 T cells after COVID-19. The ends were cut back, 6 bases at V and 4 bases at J, with 12 bases in the middle. This CDR3 comprises 14 residues. In germline, CDR1 is MNHNS, CDR2 SASEGT. The Oncomine TCR Beta short-read assay sequenced DNA from cultured CD4+ T cells. Each CDR3 protein is one row after TCRdb ran MiXCR on the PCR reads. The table records over 20,000 distinct CDR3 sequences, about 45% of them present only once. Comments on this clonotype: Its cognate antigen is unknown.

This sample's treatment: approximately nine-day PBMC culture with coronavirus spike peptide pools or control peptides (ViraFEST assay). This TCR was recovered from a human donor who had recovered from COVID-19. Sequencing used CD4+ T cells from blood, cultured in vitro. V is TRBV6-1 and J is TRBJ2-2; D is tentatively TRBD1 or TRBD2 (5 bases each). The CDR3 here is CASRPGTLTGELFF. CDR3 coding DNA: TGTGCCAGCAGGCCTGGGACGCTCACCGGGGAGCTGTTTTTT.